Listed here are 6 T cell receptor beta chains from one sample, sequenced in a study of CD8+CD57+ T cells in acquired aplastic anemia. Genomic DNA, the template, was used for profiling of the TCR beta VDJ and CDR3. TCRdb independently ran MiXCR on the reads; one entry per CDR3 protein. This table holds approximately 170,000 distinct CDR3 sequences, approximately 52% found once. The sequenced material came from sorted CD4+, CD8+, or CD8+CD57+ T cells (not recorded which) from PBMCs. The receptors shown here come from a human donor in good health, serving as a control.

This chain connects TRBV15 to TRBJ2-7, with a possible D match to TRBD1 (6 bases). Germline V gene data show CDR1 as LNHNV and CDR2 as YYDKDF (reference sequence). Deletions cut 8 bases from V and 0 bases from J, with 17 bases between. The CDR3 has 15 amino acids. The CDR3 bases are TGTGCCACCCGGGATGGGGGCATATCCTCCTACGAGCAGTACTTC. Translating it yields CATRDGGISSYEQYF.

A remark on this clonotype: Sequence at one end of the junction differs from germline and may be a read error. V usage is TRBV19 and J usage is TRBJ2-3; D may be TRBD1 (5 bases). This CDR3 spans 14 amino acids. The germline CDR1 and CDR2 sequences are LNHDA and SQIVND (reference sequence). The CDR3 protein is CASRPGRSTGTQYF. In nucleotides, the CDR3 is TGTGCCAGTAGGCCCGGACGTAGCACAGGTACGCAGTATTTT.

This clonotype showed up many times. The rearrangement links TRBV6-4 to TRBJ1-6; TRBD1 aligns across 10 bases. The CDR3 covers 15 residues. Germline loops: CDR1 MRHNA, CDR2 SNTAGT. The V gene end was trimmed by 4 bases and the J gene end by 9 bases; junction bases not matched to a gene: 6. CDR3 loop: CASSAGQGMGSPLHF. The CDR3 bases are TGTGCCAGCAGTGCGGGACAGGGGATGGGTTCACCCCTCCACTTT.

This clonotype came up a few times. This CDR3 reads CASSRGDYGYTF. CDR3 DNA sequence: TGTGCCAGCAGCCGCGGGGACTATGGCTACACCTTC. The chain uses TRBV5-6 and TRBJ1-2; the D is unclear. The germline gives CDR1 SGHDT, CDR2 YYEEEE. The CDR3 length is 12 residues. V was clipped by 4 bases and J by 3 bases, with 7 bases between them.

This rearrangement joins TRBV5-1 to TRBJ2-3; unclear D gene. CDR1 and CDR2 (germline): SGHRS, YFSETQ. V lost 2 bases to trimming and J lost 0 bases, with 7 bases between them. The CDR3 totals 14 residues. For the CDR3, the DNA is TGCGCCAGCAGCTTCCGTAGTAGCACAGATACGCAGTATTTT. It is translated as CASSFRSSTDTQYF.

V and J are TRBV10-2 and TRBJ2-3, with TRBD1 identical over 12 bases. The CDR3 extends over 15 amino acids. Germline lookup yields CDR1 WSHSY and CDR2 SAAADI. V lost 7 bases, J lost 6 bases, and 8 bases stayed unmatched. In nucleotides, the CDR3 is TGCGCCAGCAACGCCGGGACAGGGGGCCTGGATACGCAGTATTTT. It translates to CASNAGTGGLDTQYF.